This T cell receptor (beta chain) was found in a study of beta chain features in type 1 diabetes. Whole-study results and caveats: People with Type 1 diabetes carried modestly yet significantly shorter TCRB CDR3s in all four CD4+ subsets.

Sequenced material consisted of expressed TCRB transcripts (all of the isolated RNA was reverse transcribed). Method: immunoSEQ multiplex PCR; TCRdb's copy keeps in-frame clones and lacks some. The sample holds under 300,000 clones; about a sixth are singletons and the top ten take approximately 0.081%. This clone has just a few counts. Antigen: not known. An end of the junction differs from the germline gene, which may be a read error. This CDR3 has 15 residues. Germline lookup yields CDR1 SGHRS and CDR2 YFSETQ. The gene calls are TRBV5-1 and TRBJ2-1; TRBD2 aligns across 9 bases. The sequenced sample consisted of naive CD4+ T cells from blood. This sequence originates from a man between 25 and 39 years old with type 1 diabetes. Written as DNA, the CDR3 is TGCGACAGCAGCTTGGCGGGGACTAGCCCCAATGAGCAGTTCTTC. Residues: CDSSLAGTSPNEQFF.